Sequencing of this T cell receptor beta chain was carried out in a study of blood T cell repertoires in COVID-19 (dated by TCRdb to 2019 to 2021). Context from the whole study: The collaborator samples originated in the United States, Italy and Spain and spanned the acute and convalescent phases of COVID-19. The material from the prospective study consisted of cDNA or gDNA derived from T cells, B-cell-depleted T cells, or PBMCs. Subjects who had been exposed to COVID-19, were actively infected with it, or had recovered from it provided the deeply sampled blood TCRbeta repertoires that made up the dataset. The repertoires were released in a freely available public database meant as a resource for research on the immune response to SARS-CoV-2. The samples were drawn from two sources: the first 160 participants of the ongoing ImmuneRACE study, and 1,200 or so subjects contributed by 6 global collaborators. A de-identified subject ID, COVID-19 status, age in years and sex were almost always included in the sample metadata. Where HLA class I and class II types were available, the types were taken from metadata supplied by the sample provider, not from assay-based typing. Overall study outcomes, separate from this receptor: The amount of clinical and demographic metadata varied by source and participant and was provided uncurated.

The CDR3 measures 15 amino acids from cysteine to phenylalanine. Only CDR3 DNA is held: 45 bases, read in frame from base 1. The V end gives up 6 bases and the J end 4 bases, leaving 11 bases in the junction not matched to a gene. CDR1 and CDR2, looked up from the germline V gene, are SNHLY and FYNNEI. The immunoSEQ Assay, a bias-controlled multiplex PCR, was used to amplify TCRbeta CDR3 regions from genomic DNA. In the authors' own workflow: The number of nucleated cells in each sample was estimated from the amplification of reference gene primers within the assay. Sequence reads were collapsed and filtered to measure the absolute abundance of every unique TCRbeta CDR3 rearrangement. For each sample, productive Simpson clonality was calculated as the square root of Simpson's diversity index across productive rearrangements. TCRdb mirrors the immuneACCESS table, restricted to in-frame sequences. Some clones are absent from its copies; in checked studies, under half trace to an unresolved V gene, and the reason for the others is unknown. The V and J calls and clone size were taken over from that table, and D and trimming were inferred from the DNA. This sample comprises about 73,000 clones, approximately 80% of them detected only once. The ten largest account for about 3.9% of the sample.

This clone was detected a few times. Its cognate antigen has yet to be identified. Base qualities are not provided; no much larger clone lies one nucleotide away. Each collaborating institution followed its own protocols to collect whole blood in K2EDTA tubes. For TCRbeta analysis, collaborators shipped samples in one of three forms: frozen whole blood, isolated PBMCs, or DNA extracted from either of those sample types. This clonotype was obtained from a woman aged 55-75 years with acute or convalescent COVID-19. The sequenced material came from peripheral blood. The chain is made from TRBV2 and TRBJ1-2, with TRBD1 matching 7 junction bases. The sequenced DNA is TGTGCCAGCAGGCAAGACAGGGCCAACATCTATGGCTACACCTTC. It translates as CASRQDRANIYGYTF.